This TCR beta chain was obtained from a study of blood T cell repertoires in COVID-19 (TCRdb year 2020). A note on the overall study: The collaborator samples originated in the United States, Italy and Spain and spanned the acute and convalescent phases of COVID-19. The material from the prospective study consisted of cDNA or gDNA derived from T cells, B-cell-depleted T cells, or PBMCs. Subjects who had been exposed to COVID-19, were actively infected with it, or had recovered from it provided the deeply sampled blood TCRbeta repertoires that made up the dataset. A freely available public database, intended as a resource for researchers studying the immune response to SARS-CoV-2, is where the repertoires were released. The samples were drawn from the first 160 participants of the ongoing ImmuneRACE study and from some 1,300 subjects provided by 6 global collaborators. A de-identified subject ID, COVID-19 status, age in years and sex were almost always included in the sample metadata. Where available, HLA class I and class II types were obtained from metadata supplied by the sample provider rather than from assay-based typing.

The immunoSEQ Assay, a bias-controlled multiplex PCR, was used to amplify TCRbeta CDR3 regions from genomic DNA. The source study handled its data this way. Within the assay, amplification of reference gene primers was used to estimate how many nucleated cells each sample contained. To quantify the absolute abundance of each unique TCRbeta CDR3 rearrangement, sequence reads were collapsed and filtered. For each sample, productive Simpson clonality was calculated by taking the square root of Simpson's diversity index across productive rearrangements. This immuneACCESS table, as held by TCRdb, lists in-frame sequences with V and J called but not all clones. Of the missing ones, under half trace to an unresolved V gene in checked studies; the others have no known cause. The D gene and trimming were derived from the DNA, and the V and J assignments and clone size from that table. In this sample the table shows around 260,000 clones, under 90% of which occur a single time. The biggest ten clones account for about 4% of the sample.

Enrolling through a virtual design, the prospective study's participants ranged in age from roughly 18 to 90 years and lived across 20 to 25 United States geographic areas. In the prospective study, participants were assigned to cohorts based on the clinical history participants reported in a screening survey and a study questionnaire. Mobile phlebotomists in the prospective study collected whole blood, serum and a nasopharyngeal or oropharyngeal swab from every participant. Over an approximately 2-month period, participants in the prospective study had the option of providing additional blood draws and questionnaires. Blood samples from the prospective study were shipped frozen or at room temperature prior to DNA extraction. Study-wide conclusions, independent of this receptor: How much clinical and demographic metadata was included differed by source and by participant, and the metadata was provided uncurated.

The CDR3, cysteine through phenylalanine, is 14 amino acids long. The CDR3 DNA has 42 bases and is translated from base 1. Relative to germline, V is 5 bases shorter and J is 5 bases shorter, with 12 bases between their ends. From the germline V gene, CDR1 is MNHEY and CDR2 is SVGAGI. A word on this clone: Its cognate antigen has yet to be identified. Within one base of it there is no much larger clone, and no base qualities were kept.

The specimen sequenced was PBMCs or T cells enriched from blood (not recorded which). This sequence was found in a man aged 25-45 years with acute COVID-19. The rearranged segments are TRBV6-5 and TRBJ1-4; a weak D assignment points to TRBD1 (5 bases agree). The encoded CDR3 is CASSRGAENEKLFF. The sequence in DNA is TGTGCCAGCAGTCGTGGGGCAGAGAATGAAAAACTGTTTTTT.